This TCR beta chain came from a study of T cell responses to AZD1222 COVID-19 vaccine. General study points: A mostly white British donor set with more females was recruited, and clonal diversity was possibly underestimated.

Notes on this clone: Its cognate antigen is unknown.

Sequencing was performed with immunoSEQ multiplex PCR; in TCRdb, only in-frame clones are kept and a portion is missing. The sample holds roughly 150,000 clones, roughly 84% seen once. Sequenced material: peripheral blood, taken on day 0 of AZD1222 vaccination. The TCR was taken from an adult in good health.

CDR3 in amino acids: CASSPQEVDRGNQPQHF. The CDR3 nucleotides read TGCGCCAGCAGCCCCCAGGAGGTTGACAGGGGTAATCAGCCCCAGCATTTT. V usage is TRBV4-1 and J usage is TRBJ1-5; 8 nucleotides line up with TRBD1. Germline CDR1 MGHRA, CDR2 YSYEKL. This CDR3 region has 17 residues. V lost 4 bases and J lost 4; bases outside the gene matches: 12.